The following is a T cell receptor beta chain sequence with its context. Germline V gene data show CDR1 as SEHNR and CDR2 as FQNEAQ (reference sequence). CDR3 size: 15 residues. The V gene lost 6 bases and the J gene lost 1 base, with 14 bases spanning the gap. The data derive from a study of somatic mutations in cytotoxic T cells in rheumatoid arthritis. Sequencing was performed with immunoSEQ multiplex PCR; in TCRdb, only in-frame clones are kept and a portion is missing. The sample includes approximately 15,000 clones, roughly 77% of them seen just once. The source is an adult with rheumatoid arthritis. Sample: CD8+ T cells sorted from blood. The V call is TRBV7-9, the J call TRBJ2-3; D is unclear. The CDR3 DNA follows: TGTGCCAGCAGGGAATTGAGGTCCGGCACAGATACGCAGTATTTT. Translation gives CASRELRSGTDTQYF.